This T cell receptor beta chain comes out of a study of CD8 T cells in Susac syndrome. An amount of RNA that ranged from roughly 0.5 to 1 ug was reverse transcribed with random hexamers. MiXCR, applied by TCRdb to the immunoSEQ multiplex PCR reads, yields one record per CDR3 protein. The sample includes tens of thousands of distinct CDR3 sequences, 85% to 95% of them seen just once. This clonotype was observed a single time. Germline CDR1 reads LNHDA; CDR2 reads SQIVND (reference sequence). The CDR3 is 15 residues long. Trimming stripped 3 bases from V and 0 bases from J, with 11 bases between. The source of this sequence is a human donor with Susac syndrome. J is TRBJ1-1 and V is TRBV19, with D perhaps TRBD1 (6 bases). The source material was CD4+ T cells from PBMCs. CDR3 amino acids: CASSIDGQLNTEAFF. The CDR3 DNA reads TGTGCCAGTAGTATCGACGGACAGCTGAACACTGAAGCTTTCTTT. The complete variable domain, with remaining parts taken from reference TRBV19 and TRBJ1-1, reads DGGITQSPKYLFRKEGQNVTLSCEQNLNHDAMYWYRQDPGQGLRLIYYSQIVNDFQKGDIAEGYSVSREKKESFPLTVTSAQKNPTAFYLCASSIDGQLNTEAFFGQGTRLTVV.